These 10 T cell receptor beta chains were all obtained from the same sample, sequenced in a study of CD8 T cells in ankylosing spondylitis. TCRdb re-derived calls from the 5' RACE reads in MiXCR, one entry per CDR3 protein. The table has nearly 250,000 distinct CDR3 sequences, 30% to 40% seen once. Sequenced material: blood, either unsorted or a sorted T cell fraction (not recorded which). These receptors were collected from a male donor with ankylosing spondylitis or in good health (not recorded which).

This clonotype came up a few times. The CDR3 DNA follows: TGTGCCATCAGTGATACAGGGTGGTTTCGAACAGATACGCAGTATTTT. Protein sequence: CAISDTGWFRTDTQYF. The chain is built from TRBV10-3 and TRBJ2-3; a possible D gene is TRBD1 (6 bases). V gave up 3 bases and J gave up 3 bases, with 16 bases separating them. The CDR3 has 16 amino acids. Germline V gives CDR1 ENHRY, CDR2 SYGVKD.

This clonotype was counted between two and nine times. This chain's CDR3 is CSARDAGATEAFF. In DNA form, the CDR3 reads TGCAGTGCTAGAGATGCCGGGGCTACTGAAGCTTTCTTT. This chain uses TRBV20-1 with TRBJ1-1; maybe TRBD1 (5 bases). The CDR3 runs to 13 residues. Trimming pared 0 bases from V and 5 bases from J, leaving 10 bases between. CDR1 DFQATT and CDR2 SNEGSKA come from the germline V gene (reference sequence).

The CDR3, as DNA: TGCAGCGTTGAAGATCTAGTAGGGGAGCAGTACTTC. Amino acid sequence: CSVEDLVGEQYF. J is TRBJ2-7 and V is TRBV29-1; no definite D call. The CDR3 contains 12 residues. Trimming removed 0 bases from V and 7 bases from J, with 10 bases in between. Per the germline V gene, CDR1 is SQVTM and CDR2 is ANQGSEA.

CDR3 coding DNA: TGTGCCAGCAGCCCGGCGGGGTTCACCGGGGAGCTGTTTTTT. Translated, it gives CASSPAGFTGELFF. V usage is TRBV6-1 and J usage is TRBJ2-2, with D perhaps matching TRBD2 (6 bases). Trimming left V 6 bases short and J 4 bases short, with 12 bases between. There are 14 residues in the CDR3. The germline V gene encodes CDR1 MNHNS and CDR2 SASEGT.

This clonotype was counted between two and nine times. V and J are TRBV12-3 or TRBV12-4 and TRBJ1-1, with 9 positions matching TRBD1. V was clipped by 6 bases and J by 6 bases; unmatched bases: 11. The CDR3 totals 15 residues. CDR3 residues: CASSPDRGGFPEAFF. The CDR3 DNA sequence: TGTGCCAGCAGCCCGGACAGGGGAGGGTTTCCTGAAGCTTTCTTT.

In this sample, this clonotype turned up a few times. The CDR3 loop is CASSLVGNQPQHF. The CDR3 region has the DNA TGTGCCAGCAGCTTGGTCGGCAATCAGCCCCAGCATTTT. The chain carries TRBV5-6 and TRBJ1-5, with no clear D. The CDR3 is made up of 13 amino acids. Germline V CDR1 and CDR2: SGHDT, YYEEEE. V was clipped by 0 bases and J by 2 bases, with 3 bases between them. Together with reference TRBV5-6 and TRBJ1-5, the CDR3 gives the full variable domain: DAGVTQSPTHLIKTRGQQVTLRCSPKSGHDTVSWYQQALGQGPQFIFQYYEEEERQRGNFPDRFSGHQFPNYSSELNVNALLLGDSALYLCASSLVGNQPQHFGDGTRLSIL.

There are a few counts of this clonotype. The chain has TRBV20-1 and TRBJ2-3, with TRBD2 matching 9 bases. The CDR3 covers 17 residues. The J segment lost 4 bases and the V segment lost 5 bases, leaving 16 bases of the junction unmatched. Per the germline V gene, CDR1 is DFQATT and CDR2 is SNEGSKA (reference sequence). The CDR3 region has the DNA TGCAGTGCTCACGCGGCGTGGAGCGGGGGGTCATCAGATACGCAGTATTTT. Protein product: CSAHAAWSGGSSDTQYF.

J is TRBJ2-7 and V is TRBV12-3 or TRBV12-4; D perhaps matches TRBD1 (6 bases). V was shortened by 6 bases and J by 1 base, with 10 bases between the two germline ends. The length of the CDR3 is 13 residues. CDR3 nucleotides: TGTGCCAGCAGGGTAACAGGGTCCTACGAGCAGTACTTC. This translates into CASRVTGSYEQYF.

The chain links TRBV29-1 to TRBJ2-7; D unresolved. Germline CDR1 reads SQVTM; CDR2 reads ANQGSEA. This CDR3 has 11 amino acids. V was shortened by 2 bases and J by 2 bases, with 4 bases between the two germline ends. Here the CDR3 reads CSVEMAYEQYF. CDR3 in DNA: TGCAGCGTTGAAATGGCCTACGAGCAGTACTTC.

The V gene is TRBV5-5, the J gene TRBJ1-1; the D is unclear. This CDR3 is 10 amino acids long. With 7 bases removed from V and 3 bases from J, the gap between germline ends came to 4 bases. From germline, CDR1 is SGHKS and CDR2 YYEKEE (reference sequence). The CDR3 loop reads CASVDTEAFF. Written as DNA, the CDR3 is TGTGCCAGCGTCGACACTGAAGCTTTCTTT.